The rows below give T cell receptor beta chains drawn from one sample of a study of shared clonotypes between healthy human individuals. Using immunoSEQ multiplex PCR, the repertoire was profiled, and TCRdb retains in-frame clones only, with some absent. The profile shows roughly 320,000 clones, 87% of them singletons. The sequenced sample was memory CD8+ T cells sorted from blood. Receptors originate from a man in his late teens or twenties in good health. The CDR3 runs from the conserved cysteine through the conserved F or W. A D gene is named only where the DNA matches it firmly. Where a row states a size, it is once, few, many or the class of an expanded clone; other rows omit it.

clone size	D gene	J gene	V gene	CDR3 DNA	CDR3 protein
NA	NA	TRBJ1-5	TRBV6-5	TGTGCCAGCAGATCATCTTCCAATCAGCCCCAGCATTTT	CASRSSSNQPQHF
NA	NA	TRBJ1-1	TRBV14	TGTGCCAGCATGCAATCTGATAACAGGAGGAACACTGAAGCTTTCTTT	CASMQSDNRRNTEAFF
NA	TRBD1	TRBJ1-2	TRBV5-6	TGTGCCAGCAGCCCGGACAGGGATGGCTACACCTTC	CASSPDRDGYTF
NA	NA	TRBJ1-6	TRBV27	TGTGCCAGCAGTTTATCGAGAACAGGGAGTAATTCACCCCTCCACTTT	CASSLSRTGSNSPLHF
NA	NA	TRBJ2-5	TRBV4-3	TGCGCCAGCAGCTCCCACGGCGGACAAGAGACCCAGTACTTC	CASSSHGGQETQYF
NA	NA	TRBJ1-1	TRBV10-2	TGCGCCAGCGGGAGGGCAGAGAACACTGAAGCTTTCTTT	CASGRAENTEAFF
NA	NA	TRBJ2-4	TRBV25-1	TGTGCCAGCAGTGGGAAAACCATTGGCCTAGGACGGGACATTCAGTACTTC	CASSGKTIGLGRDIQYF
NA	TRBD1	TRBJ1-5	TRBV27	TGTGCCAGCAGTCTCACCGGGACAGGGTATCAGCCCCAGCATTTT	CASSLTGTGYQPQHF
NA	NA	TRBJ1-1	TRBV4-1	TGCGCCAGCAGCGCCAGACAGGTGAGCACTGAAGCTTTCTTT	CASSARQVSTEAFF
NA	TRBD1	TRBJ1-2	TRBV4-1	TGCGCCAGCAGCCCAGGGACAGGTGGTAACTATGGCTACACCTTC	CASSPGTGGNYGYTF
once	NA	TRBJ2-3	TRBV4-3	TGCGCCAGCAGCCAAGATCTTGGCGGGAAGAGCACAGATACGCAGTATTTT	CASSQDLGGKSTDTQYF
many	NA	TRBJ2-5	TRBV5-1	TGCGCCAGCAGCTTGGAGGTGGGAGACAACCAGTACTTC	CASSLEVGDNQYF
NA	NA	TRBJ2-5	TRBV28	TGTGCCAGCAGACCCGATCCATTGGAGGTGGAGACCCAGTACTTC	CASRPDPLEVETQYF
NA	NA	TRBJ2-7	TRBV27	TGTGCCAGCAGTTTATTGTCGGTAACAGGGTCGTGGGAGCAGTACTTC	CASSLLSVTGSWEQYF
once	NA	TRBJ1-1	TRBV6-5	TGTGCCAGCAGGATTACGGGGGAGATGAACACTGAAGCTTTCTTT	CASRITGEMNTEAFF
NA	NA	TRBJ2-7	TRBV6-5	TGTGCCAGCAGTTACCGACAGGAATCCTACGAGCAGTACTTC	CASSYRQESYEQYF
NA	TRBD2	TRBJ2-7	TRBV27	TGTGCCAGCAGCAGGGAGGGTTACGAGCAGTACTTC	CASSREGYEQYF
NA	NA	TRBJ2-2	TRBV6-1	TGTGCCAGCAGTCCGGTGTGGGTGGCCGGGGAGCTGTTTTTT	CASSPVWVAGELFF
once	NA	TRBJ2-3	TRBV5-4	TGTGCCAGCAGCTTGGACTCCGATACGCAGTATTTT	CASSLDSDTQYF
NA	NA	TRBJ2-1	TRBV4-3	TGCGCCAGCAGCCAAGATTCTCTAACGGGAGCCTACAATGAGCAGTTCTTC	CASSQDSLTGAYNEQFF
NA	NA	TRBJ1-1	TRBV10-1	TGCGCCAGCAGTGACGGGGGAGAAGCTTTCTTT	CASSDGGEAFF
once	TRBD1	TRBJ2-1	TRBV5-4	TGTGCCAGCAGCTCATTTCAAGACAGGGTTTACAATGAGCAGTTCTTC	CASSSFQDRVYNEQFF
medium-sized	NA	TRBJ2-7	TRBV15	TGTGCCACCAGCTCCGGGACGGGAGAGGAGCAGTACTTC	CATSSGTGEEQYF
NA	TRBD1	TRBJ1-5	TRBV27	TGTGCCAGCAGTTGGGACAGGGATCAGCCCCAGCATTTT	CASSWDRDQPQHF
NA	TRBD2	TRBJ2-3	TRBV28	TGTGCCAGCAGTTCCTTGGGGAGGGTCACAGATACGCAGTATTTT	CASSSLGRVTDTQYF
NA	TRBD2	TRBJ2-7	TRBV28	TGTGCCAGCAGTTTAGTAGCGGGGGGGCCGGGTGAGCAGTACTTC	CASSLVAGGPGEQYF
NA	NA	TRBJ2-1	TRBV7-8	TGTGCCAGCAGCTTACTCGAGGCCGGGAACGTCAATGAGCAGTTCTTC	CASSLLEAGNVNEQFF
NA	NA	TRBJ2-1	TRBV5-6	TGTGCCAGCAGCTTGGGGCAGGACAATGAGCAGTTCTTC	CASSLGQDNEQFF
NA	NA	TRBJ2-1	TRBV28	TGTGCCAGCAGTCCCCTACCGGGCAGGGCCGATGAGCAGTTCTTC	CASSPLPGRADEQFF
once	TRBD1	TRBJ1-1	TRBV5-1	TGCGCCAGCAGCGCAACAGGGGGCGGGTATCGAATGAACACTGAAGCTTTCTTT	CASSATGGGYRMNTEAFF
NA	TRBD1	TRBJ2-1	TRBV10-3	TGTGCCATAGGACAGGGGGTCGAGGATGAGCAGTTCTTC	CAIGQGVEDEQFF
NA	TRBD1	TRBJ1-5	TRBV6-1	TGTGCCAGCAGTGAGACCAGGACAGGGCGCGGCAATCAGCCCCAGCATTTT	CASSETRTGRGNQPQHF
NA	NA	TRBJ1-2	TRBV7-2	TGTGCCAGCAGCTTAACAGGCACTAACTATGGCTACACCTTC	CASSLTGTNYGYTF
NA	TRBD1	TRBJ1-1	TRBV28	TGTGCCAGCAGTTTGAGTCAGGGACAGGGTGAAGCTTTCTTT	CASSLSQGQGEAFF
NA	NA	TRBJ2-3	TRBV15	TGTGCCACCAGCACCCCTCGGGGCGGGAGCACAGATACGCAGTATTTT	CATSTPRGGSTDTQYF
once	NA	TRBJ1-1	TRBV7-9	TGTGCCAGCACCGACAGGCACACTGAAGCTTTCTTT	CASTDRHTEAFF
once	TRBD1	TRBJ1-1	TRBV5-4	TGTGCCAGCAGCAACTCCAGGGGGCATGCTAACACTGAAGCTTTCTTT	CASSNSRGHANTEAFF
NA	TRBD2	TRBJ2-7	TRBV7-6	TGTGCCAGCAGCTTACTAGCGGGAGCCTACGAGCAGTACTTC	CASSLLAGAYEQYF
NA	NA	TRBJ2-7	TRBV5-6	TGTGCCAGCACCGACTATGGACGCAGGCAGTCCGAGCAGTACTTC	CASTDYGRRQSEQYF
NA	NA	TRBJ2-3	TRBV11-2	TGTGCCAGCAGCTTAGATAAAACAGATACGCAGTATTTT	CASSLDKTDTQYF
NA	TRBD1	TRBJ1-2	TRBV7-4	TGTGCCAGCAGTACAACAGGGGGCGATGGCTACACCTTC	CASSTTGGDGYTF
NA	NA	TRBJ2-7	TRBV6-5	TGTGCCAGCAGTTACCCCGGACTTGAGCAGTACTTC	CASSYPGLEQYF